This paragraph reports one T cell receptor (beta chain). Which antigen it targets is not known. No much larger clone exists at a distance of one base, and base qualities are not known. Libraries were built with the immunoSEQ multiplex PCR assay. TCRdb took over this immuneACCESS table, retaining in-frame rearrangements with V and J assigned. Such tables are incomplete; in checked studies, under half of the missing clones stem from an unresolved V gene, and the remainder is unexplained. This sample comprises about 130,000 clones, around 90% of them detected only once. Around 2.3% of the sample is held by the ten biggest clonotypes. The CDR3 runs 13 amino acids, cysteine and phenylalanine included. The retained sequence is limited to the CDR3, 39 bases, with the frame set at the first base. Sequences SGHAT (CDR1) and FQNNGV (CDR2) are obtained from the germline V gene. V was cut back by 2 bases and J by 8 bases, leaving a gap of 9 bases between them.

The source of the sample is a study of control samples from healthy donors and cancer patients (TCRdb year 2020). The rearranged segments are TRBV11-2 and TRBJ1-4; perhaps TRBD1 is the D gene, with 6 bases matching. This clonotype was sampled from a man in his forties in good health. Sequences were obtained from blood. The CDR3 amino acid sequence is: CASSLYRGEKLFF. The nucleotide sequence reads as follows: TGTGCCAGCAGCTTATATAGGGGGGAAAAACTGTTTTTT.